The 19 T cell receptor beta chains presented below share a single source sample, sequenced in a study of blood T cells in healthy people across ages. A J-beta primer mix and a sample-barcoded 5' primer were used in a second PCR of about 7 to 12 cycles. TCRdb reanalysed the 5' RACE reads using MiXCR and keeps one entry per CDR3 protein. The sample lists some 760,000 distinct CDR3 sequences, 20% to 30% occurring once. These data were likewise used in another study, on T cells of mothers and their children.

The sequenced sample was blood. The receptors were sampled from a boy aged 5-17 years in good health.

The chain carries TRBV29-1 and TRBJ1-4, with D uncertain. Looked up from germline, CDR1 is SQVTM and CDR2 is ANQGSEA. The CDR3 has 13 residues. The V end lost 4 bases, the J end lost 7 bases, and 13 bases lay between the germline ends. For the CDR3, the DNA is TGCAGCGTTGGGGGTCAGACAACTGAAAAACTGTTTTTT. Its protein is CSVGGQTTEKLFF.

The J gene is TRBJ2-7, the V gene TRBV29-1, with TRBD2 matching over 7 bases. The length of the CDR3 is 13 residues. Germline values: CDR1 SQVTM, CDR2 ANQGSEA. V shed 5 bases and J 0 bases; nucleotides not matched to a gene: 4. The CDR3 sequence: CSVRPGGSYEQYF. CDR3 bases: TGCAGCGTTCGTCCGGGGGGCTCCTACGAGCAGTACTTC.

The CDR3 loop is CATRTGKETQYF. CDR3 DNA sequence: TGTGCCACCCGTACGGGAAAGGAGACCCAGTACTTC. The chain carries TRBV6-1 and TRBJ2-5; D might be TRBD2 (5 bases). Deletions cut 10 bases from V and 5 bases from J, with 14 bases between. Germline values: CDR1 MNHNS, CDR2 SASEGT. The CDR3 spans 12 residues.

The sample holds a few counts of this clonotype. A read error may produce the germline difference seen at one junction end. This chain uses TRBV11-2 with TRBJ2-3; a weak D match, TRBD1 (6 bases). Per germline, CDR1 SGHAT and CDR2 FQNNGV. The CDR3 totals 14 residues. CDR3 in amino acids: CANSLGQGPDTQYF. The CDR3 nucleotides read TGTGCCAACAGCTTAGGGCAGGGGCCAGATACGCAGTATTTT.

The CDR3 here is CASSPDDGLLYGYTF. In DNA, the CDR3 is TGTGCCAGCAGTCCGGACGATGGGTTATTGTATGGCTACACCTTC. The chain has TRBV12-3 or TRBV12-4 and TRBJ1-2; D remains unclear. The CDR3 covers 15 residues. V lost 5 bases and J lost 5, with 18 bases in between.

V usage is TRBV7-8 and J usage is TRBJ1-2; D ambiguous. Trimming cost V 0 bases and J 8 bases, with 13 bases left between them. The CDR3 length is 14 residues. Germline CDR1 is SGHVS and CDR2 is FQNEAQ. The CDR3 region has the DNA TGTGCCAGCAGCTTAGCTAACGGTCTAGGCGGCTACACCTTC. Its translation is CASSLANGLGGYTF.

J is TRBJ2-1 and V is TRBV7-9; 7 nucleotides match TRBD2. This CDR3 is built from 14 residues. Germline values: CDR1 SEHNR, CDR2 FQNEAQ (reference sequence). V shed 6 bases and J 6 bases; nucleotides not matched to a gene: 8. In DNA, the CDR3 is TGTGCCAGCAGTCTCAGACTAGCAGGCAATGAGCAGTTCTTC. It encodes CASSLRLAGNEQFF.

With respect to this clonotype: Germline and junction disagree at one end, which may indicate a read error. The chain is built from TRBV6-5 and TRBJ2-7, with D maybe TRBD2 (6 bases). This CDR3 is built from 15 residues. CDR1 is MNHEY and CDR2 is SVGAGI in the germline V gene. As DNA, the CDR3 is TGTGCCAGCAGTCTCGACTCCGCGGGGCCCTACGTGCAGTACTTC. Its translation: CASSLDSAGPYVQYF.

This clonotype was detected only a few times. The chain employs TRBV3-1 and TRBJ2-1; 11 positions agree with TRBD2. CDR1 is LGHDT, CDR2 YNNKEL, per germline (reference sequence). V gave up 4 bases and J gave up 0 bases; unmatched junction bases: 11. CDR3 length: 19 amino acids. The CDR3 protein is CASSRPLAGGQSSYNEQFF. The CDR3 nucleotides read TGTGCCAGCAGCCGACCCCTAGCGGGAGGACAGAGCTCCTACAATGAGCAGTTCTTC.

This clonotype was detected a few times. This chain links TRBV28 with TRBJ2-7; 14 nucleotides line up with TRBD2. The germline V gene encodes CDR1 MDHEN and CDR2 SYDVKM. There are 18 residues in the CDR3. J was trimmed by 6 bases and V by 10 bases; bases with no gene match: 20. CDR3 amino acids: CATNSGGLAGVGTFEQYF. CDR3 nucleotide sequence: TGTGCCACCAACTCCGGGGGACTAGCGGGAGTCGGGACCTTCGAGCAGTACTTC.

J is TRBJ1-1 and V is TRBV25-1, with 8 bases identical to TRBD1. The CDR3 is made up of 15 amino acids. J gave up 1 base and V 5 bases, and 6 bases lay outside the gene matches. Per germline, CDR1 MGHDK and CDR2 SYGVNS. The CDR3 region has the DNA TGTGCCAGCAGTAAGATCGGGACAGGGAACACTGAAGCTTTCTTT. Amino acid sequence: CASSKIGTGNTEAFF. Variable domain in full (rest from reference TRBV25-1 and TRBJ1-1): EADIYQTPRYLVIGTGKKITLECSQTMGHDKMYWYQQDPGMELHLIHYSYGVNSTEKGDLSSESTVSRIRTEHFPLTLESARPSHTSQYLCASSKIGTGNTEAFFGQGTRLTVV.

This clonotype was seen a few times. V gene TRBV29-1 combines with J gene TRBJ1-2; D ambiguous. V lost 3 bases and J lost 8, with 7 bases in between. The CDR3 loop spans 10 amino acids. Germline V gene lookup returns CDR1 SQVTM and CDR2 ANQGSEA. CDR3: CSVDGLGYTF. Here the CDR3 DNA reads TGCAGCGTTGATGGGTTGGGCTACACCTTC.

The V gene is TRBV21-1, the J gene TRBJ1-3; TRBD1, the table's D call, was not compared with the DNA. TRBV21-1 is a pseudogene segment. This CDR3 region has 16 residues. The CDR3 region is CASNQGGQDSGNTIYF. CDR3 nucleotides: TGTGCCAGCAACCAGGGGGGACAGGACTCTGGAAACACCATATATTTT.

This chain connects TRBV12-3 or TRBV12-4 to TRBJ2-5; maybe TRBD1 (5 bases). The CDR3 extends over 15 amino acids. V dropped 6 bases and J dropped 2 bases, with 16 bases sitting between them. CDR3 in DNA: TGTGCCAGCAGCCCCCCCGGACAATCGCAAGAGACCCAGTACTTC. It encodes CASSPPGQSQETQYF.

The V call is TRBV27, the J call TRBJ2-5, with TRBD1 matching 7 bases. The CDR3 runs to 15 residues. Trimming at V came to 3 bases and at J to 2 bases, leaving 6 bases not matched to a gene. Germline CDR1 and CDR2: MNHEY and SMNVEV (reference sequence). The DNA for the CDR3 is TGTGCCAGCAGTTTGACAGGGATGGGTCAAGAGACCCAGTACTTC. Protein product: CASSLTGMGQETQYF.

On this clonotype itself: Given the absence of the conserved phenylalanine or tryptophan at the CDR3 end, a read error is likely. The chain has TRBV5-1 and TRBJ2-5; the match to TRBD2 covers 15 bases. With the DNA end fitting TRBJ2-1 better, the J assignment may be wrong. The germline V gene encodes CDR1 SGHRS and CDR2 YFSETQ. The CDR3 totals 12 residues. This CDR3 reads CASAGLAGGQFL. The CDR3 DNA sequence: TGCGCCAGCGCGGGACTAGCGGGAGGGCAGTTCCTC.

This clonotype was seen more than once but under ten times. Since the CDR3 does not end with the conserved phenylalanine or tryptophan, this likely comes from a read error. This chain uses TRBV5-1 with TRBJ2-5; 11 bases fit TRBD2. The germline V gene has CDR1 SGHRS and CDR2 YFSETQ. Trimming took 5 bases from V and 8 from J; bases not matched to a gene: 5. This CDR3 comprises 13 residues. CDR3 sequence: CASSFLAGGTQYL. CDR3 nucleotide sequence: TGCGCCAGCAGTTTTCTAGCGGGGGGTACCCAGTACCTC.

This clonotype has just a few counts. The genes are TRBV6-5 and TRBJ2-1, with unresolved D. The length of the CDR3 is 16 residues. With 0 bases removed from V and 7 bases from J, the gap between germline ends came to 16 bases. CDR1 is MNHEY, CDR2 SVGAGI, per germline. This chain's CDR3 is CASSYSTYTRRNEQFF. The CDR3 coding sequence is TGTGCCAGCAGTTACTCTACTTATACGAGGAGAAATGAGCAGTTCTTC.

This clonotype was seen more than once but under ten times. This sequence joins TRBV9 and TRBJ1-3; perhaps TRBD1 as D (6 bases). Trimming took off 3 bases at V and 2 bases at J, with 12 bases between the two ends. Germline V gives CDR1 SGDLS, CDR2 YYNGEE. The CDR3 spans 15 residues. The CDR3 loop reads CASSAGGGAGNTIYF. CDR3 DNA: TGTGCCAGCAGCGCCGGAGGGGGTGCTGGAAACACCATATATTTT.